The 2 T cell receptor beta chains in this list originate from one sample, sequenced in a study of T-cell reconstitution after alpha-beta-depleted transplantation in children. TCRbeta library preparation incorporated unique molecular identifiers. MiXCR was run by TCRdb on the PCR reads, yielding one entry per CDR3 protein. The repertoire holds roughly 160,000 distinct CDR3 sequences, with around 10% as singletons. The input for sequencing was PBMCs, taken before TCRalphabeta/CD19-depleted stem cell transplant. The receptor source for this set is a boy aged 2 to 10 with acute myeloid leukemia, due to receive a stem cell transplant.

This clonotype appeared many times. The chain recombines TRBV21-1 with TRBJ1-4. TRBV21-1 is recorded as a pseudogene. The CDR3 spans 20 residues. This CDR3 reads CASTVRGSGTHGGEGEKLFF. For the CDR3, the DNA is TGTGCCAGCACCGTAAGAGGATCCGGGACTCACGGCGGGGAGGGTGAAAAACTGTTTTTT.

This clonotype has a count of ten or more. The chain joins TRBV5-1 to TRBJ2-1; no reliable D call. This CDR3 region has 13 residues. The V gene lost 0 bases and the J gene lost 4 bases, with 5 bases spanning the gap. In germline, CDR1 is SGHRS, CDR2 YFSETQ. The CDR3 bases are TGCGCCAGCAGCTTGGACAAATACAATGAGCAGTTCTTC. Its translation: CASSLDKYNEQFF.